What follows are 7 T cell receptor beta chains derived from one specimen sequenced in a study of T cell clonality in common variable immunodeficiency. General observations from the study: In common variable immunodeficiency, TCR beta chains reportedly carried fewer deletions and N-nucleotide insertions.

No antigen has been assigned to these receptors. The protocol was immunoSEQ multiplex PCR, while the TCRdb copy is restricted to in-frame clones and leaves out a portion. The table lists 20,000 to 30,000 clones, with no singletons. Specimen: peripheral blood mononuclear cells. These TCRs come from a human donor with common variable immunodeficiency.

The sample holds many counts of this clone. The observed sequence ends 3 residues before the CDR3 terminus, with the missing tail filled in from the germline J gene. The rearrangement uses TRBV5-6 and TRBJ1-6; 7 nucleotides match TRBD1. CDR3 length: 15 residues. The V gene end was trimmed by 4 bases and the J gene end by 7 bases; junction bases not matched to a gene: 8. The germline V gene has CDR1 SGHDT and CDR2 YYEEEE. This chain's CDR3 is CASSLMDRPNSPLHF. Incomplete CDR3 DNA: TGTGCCAGCAGCCTAATGGACAGGCCCAATTCACCC.

This clone was recorded many times. Read coverage stops 3 residues before the CDR3 terminus; the germline J gene supplies the remainder. This chain joins TRBV19 and TRBJ2-3; weak D call: TRBD2 (5 bases). CDR1 and CDR2 (germline): LNHDA, SQIVND (reference sequence). CDR3 length equals 14 residues. Between the trimmed V and J ends, which lost 5 bases and 3 bases, there was a span of 12 bases. CDR3 region: CASSLGLRTDTQYF. Partial CDR3 DNA: TGTGCCAGTAGTCTCGGACTTAGAACAGATACG. Full variable domain (rest looked up from reference TRBV19 and TRBJ2-3): DGGITQSPKYLFRKEGQNVTLSCEQNLNHDAMYWYRQDPGQGLRLIYYSQIVNDFQKGDIAEGYSVSREKKESFPLTVTSAQKNPTAFYLCASSLGLRTDTQYFGPGTRLTVL.

This clone was picked up many times. The observed sequence ends 3 residues before the CDR3 terminus, with the missing tail filled in from the germline J gene. The J gene is TRBJ2-1, the V gene TRBV30; 12 bases align to TRBD2. The CDR3 contains 14 residues. V shed 3 bases and J 5 bases; nucleotides not matched to a gene: 2. The germline CDR1 and CDR2 sequences are GTSNPN and SVGIG (reference sequence). The CDR3: CAWRTSGRDNEQFF. The part of the CDR3 DNA that was read is TGTGCCTGGAGGACTAGCGGGAGAGACAATGAG.

This clone was detected ten times or more. The DNA ends 3 residues before the CDR3 does, and the rest of the CDR3 is filled in from the germline J gene. V usage is TRBV20-1 and J usage is TRBJ2-2; possible D gene TRBD1, 5 bases. There are 17 residues in the CDR3. Trimming took off 2 bases at V and 4 bases at J, with 20 bases between the two ends. Germline V gene lookup returns CDR1 DFQATT and CDR2 SNEGSKA (reference sequence). The CDR3 loop reads CSARWQGGEDVTGELFF. The sequenced CDR3 bases are TGCAGTGCTAGATGGCAGGGCGGTGAAGATGTCACCGGGGAG.

This clone was seen ten or more times. The sequenced part of the CDR3 DNA is TGCAGCGTAAGACATGAGAATCAGCCC. Translation: CSVRHENQP. The full CDR3 reads CSVRHENQPQHF. V usage is TRBV29-1 and J usage is TRBJ1-5; D gene ambiguous. The read gets to within 3 residues of the CDR3 end, and the germline J gene fills in the rest. V was trimmed by 6 bases and J by 4 bases, leaving 10 bases between them. This CDR3 is 12 amino acids long. From germline, CDR1 is SQVTM and CDR2 ANQGSEA.

The sample holds many counts of this clone. The read ends 3 residues before the CDR3 terminus; that terminus is restored from the germline J gene. V gene TRBV19 combines with J gene TRBJ2-7; 8 nucleotides agree with TRBD2. CDR1 is LNHDA, CDR2 SQIVND, per germline (reference sequence). The CDR3 is 15 amino acids. J gave up 2 bases and V 3 bases, and 6 bases lay outside the gene matches. CDR3 bases read: TGTGCCAGTAGTATCGGCGGGGGGCCTCCCTACGAG. This encodes CASSIGGGPPYE. The whole CDR3 sequence is CASSIGGGPPYEQYF.

At least ten counts were recorded for this clone. The CDR3 is cut off 3 residues early in the read; its end comes from the germline J gene. The chain is built from TRBV15 and TRBJ2-1, with D perhaps matching TRBD1 (6 bases). The CDR3 is made up of 14 amino acids. V was shortened by 1 base and J by 7 bases, with 11 bases between the two germline ends. The germline gives CDR1 LNHNV, CDR2 YYDKDF (reference sequence). CDR3 DNA (partial): TGTGCCACCAGCAGAGGAACTCAGGGGAATGAG. Translating it yields CATSRGTQGNE. The CDR3 in full is CATSRGTQGNEQFF.